Sequencing of this T cell receptor beta chain was carried out in a study of blood T cell repertoires in COVID-19. In the study overall: The origin of the acute and convalescent COVID-19 samples was the United States, Italy and Spain. Sample material is recorded as cDNA or gDNA derived from T cells, B-cell-depleted T cells, or PBMCs.

The assay was immunoSEQ multiplex PCR, and TCRdb's table has in-frame clones only and misses some. The profile shows over 50,000 clones, around four fifths of them singletons. There are 15 residues in the CDR3. CDR1 and CDR2 (germline): SGHNT, YYREEE (reference sequence). Trimming took off 0 bases at V and 8 bases at J, with 17 bases between the two ends. The sequencing input was peripheral blood. V and J are TRBV5-4 and TRBJ1-2; no clear D gene. The receptor's source is a man between 65 and 79 years old with acute or convalescent COVID-19. The CDR3 nucleotides read TGTGCCAGCAGCTTGGGGGTAGAGGGAGAAGAAGGCTACACCTTC. Translating gives CASSLGVEGEEGYTF. Using reference TRBV5-4 and TRBJ1-2 for the parts outside the CDR3, the full variable domain is ETGVTQSPTHLIKTRGQQVTLRCSSQSGHNTVSWYQQALGQGPQFIFQYYREEENGRGNFPPRFSGLQFPNYSSELNVNALELDDSALYLCASSLGVEGEEGYTFGSGTRLTVV.